The source of this TCR beta chain is a study of blood T cells in healthy people across ages. With a J-beta primer mix and a sample-barcoded 5' primer, a second PCR ran about 6 to 11 cycles. Tags on each cDNA molecule came from a template-switch adaptor with 12 random nucleotides. The yield of each sample was at least 2.5 million CDR3-containing paired-end reads. One entry per CDR3 protein, called by TCRdb with MiXCR from the 5' RACE reads. The sample contains around 1.5 million distinct CDR3 sequences, 55% to 75% of which appear only once. In terms of origin and age, donors were healthy Caucasian individuals from Russia aged about 6 to 90. General study points: Naive T cell percentage strongly correlated with TCR beta diversity.

Regarding this clonotype: The antigen is unknown.

The clonotype comes from a man aged 18 to 35 in good health. Sequencing was carried out using blood.

The CDR3 DNA sequence: TGCGCCAGCAGCCAAGTGAGGGGGGAGGCGGCCTCCTACGAGCAGTACTTC. This codes for CASSQVRGEAASYEQYF. This chain connects TRBV4-1 to TRBJ2-7; D is tentatively TRBD1 or TRBD2 (6 bases each). CDR3 length equals 17 residues. CDR1 MGHRA and CDR2 YSYEKL come from the germline V gene. The V and J ends lost 1 base and 0 bases respectively, with 16 bases between them.